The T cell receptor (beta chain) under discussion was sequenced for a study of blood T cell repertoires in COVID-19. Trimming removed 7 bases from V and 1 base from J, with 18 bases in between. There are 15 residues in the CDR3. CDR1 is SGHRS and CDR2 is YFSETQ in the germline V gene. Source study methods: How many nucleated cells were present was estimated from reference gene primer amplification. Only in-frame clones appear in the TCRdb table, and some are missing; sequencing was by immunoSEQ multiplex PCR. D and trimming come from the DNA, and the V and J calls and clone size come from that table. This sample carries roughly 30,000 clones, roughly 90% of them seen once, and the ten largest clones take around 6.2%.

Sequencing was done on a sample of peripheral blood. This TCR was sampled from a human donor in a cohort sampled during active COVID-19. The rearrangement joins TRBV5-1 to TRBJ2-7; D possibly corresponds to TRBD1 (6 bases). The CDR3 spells CASLKKKTGSYEQYF. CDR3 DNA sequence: TGCGCCAGCCTCAAAAAAAAGACAGGTTCCTACGAGCAGTACTTC.